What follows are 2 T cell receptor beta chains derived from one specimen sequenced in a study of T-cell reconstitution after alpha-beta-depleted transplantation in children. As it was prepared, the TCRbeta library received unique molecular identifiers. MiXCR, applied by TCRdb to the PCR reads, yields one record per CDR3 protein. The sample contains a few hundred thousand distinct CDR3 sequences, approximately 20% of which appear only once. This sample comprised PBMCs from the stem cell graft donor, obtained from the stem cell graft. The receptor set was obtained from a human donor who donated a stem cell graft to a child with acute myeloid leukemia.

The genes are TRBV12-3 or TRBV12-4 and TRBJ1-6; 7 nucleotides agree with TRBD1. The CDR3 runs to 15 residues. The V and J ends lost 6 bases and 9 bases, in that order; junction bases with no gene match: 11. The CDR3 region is CASRSRGGIISPLHF. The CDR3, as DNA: TGTGCCAGCAGGTCCAGGGGGGGGATTATTTCACCCCTCCACTTT.

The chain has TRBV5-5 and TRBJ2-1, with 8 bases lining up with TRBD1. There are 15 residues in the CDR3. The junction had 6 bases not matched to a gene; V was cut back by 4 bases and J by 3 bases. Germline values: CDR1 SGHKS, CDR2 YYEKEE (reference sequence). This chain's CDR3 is CASSRTGSVYNEQFF. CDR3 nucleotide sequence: TGTGCCAGCAGCCGGACAGGGAGCGTCTACAATGAGCAGTTCTTC. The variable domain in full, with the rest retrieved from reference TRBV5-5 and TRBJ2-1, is DAGVTQSPTHLIKTRGQQVTLRCSPISGHKSVSWYQQVLGQGPQFIFQYYEKEERGRGNFPDRFSARQFPNYSSELNVNALLLGDSALYLCASSRTGSVYNEQFFGPGTRLTVL.